Listed here are 2 T cell receptor beta chains from one sample, sequenced in a study of blood T cell repertoires in COVID-19. Clones were sequenced by immunoSEQ multiplex PCR, and TCRdb holds only the in-frame ones, with some missing. The data contain approximately 430,000 clones, 86% of them singletons. Sample: peripheral blood. Receptors originate from a woman in her twenties or thirties with active or convalescent COVID-19.

The rearrangement uses TRBV18 and TRBJ2-5; 14 nucleotides match TRBD2. V shed 4 bases, J shed 1 base, and the junction held 5 bases outside the gene matches. This CDR3 is 17 amino acids long. Per the germline V gene, CDR1 is KGHSH and CDR2 is LQKENI. The CDR3 loop reads CASSLGLAGVRQETQYF. In DNA, the CDR3 is TGTGCCAGCTCACTGGGACTAGCGGGAGTCCGCCAAGAGACCCAGTACTTC.

The rearrangement joins TRBV7-9 to TRBJ1-1; no firm D call. V was shortened by 4 bases and J by 5 bases, with 14 bases between the two germline ends. This CDR3 comprises 14 residues. Germline V gene lookup returns CDR1 SEHNR and CDR2 FQNEAQ (reference sequence). The CDR3 bases are TGTGCCAGCAGCTCGGGGAGCGTAGGGACTGAAGCTTTCTTT. The encoded protein is CASSSGSVGTEAFF.